This is a list of T cell receptor beta chains from one sample in a study of blood T cell repertoires in COVID-19. Some clones are missing from TCRdb's copy, which holds only in-frame ones; the method was immunoSEQ multiplex PCR. The table has about 170,000 clones, approximately 77% seen once. The source material was peripheral blood. These receptors all stem from a woman of 80 years or more with active or convalescent COVID-19. The CDR3 runs from the conserved cysteine through the conserved F or W. The D gene is left open where the match is weak. Clone size is given for some rows only: seen once, a few or many times, or a class if the clone is expanded.

CASSFPRAEKLFF	TGTGCCAGCAGCTTTCCCAGGGCTGAAAAACTGTTTTTT	.	TRBV5-4	TRBJ1-4	.
CASGTPAIVAEAFF	TGTGCCAGCGGGACACCGGCCATTGTCGCTGAAGCTTTCTTT	.	TRBV6-5	TRBJ1-1	.
CASSYRGQATNEKLFF	TGTGCCAGCAGTTACAGGGGACAGGCAACTAATGAAAAACTGTTTTTT	.	TRBV6-5	TRBJ1-4	TRBD1
CASSLGQVYEQYF	TGTGCCAGCAGCTTGGGACAGGTCTACGAGCAGTACTTC	.	TRBV7-2	TRBJ2-7	TRBD1
CASISGDGTDTQYF	TGTGCCAGCATTTCAGGGGATGGCACAGATACGCAGTATTTT	.	TRBV28	TRBJ2-3	.
CATSRGWGRENYEQYF	TGTGCCACCAGCAGGGGGTGGGGGCGGGAGAACTACGAGCAGTACTTC	.	TRBV15	TRBJ2-7	.
CASSGAGTSFYEQYF	TGTGCCAGCAGCGGAGCCGGGACTAGTTTCTACGAGCAGTACTTC	.	TRBV7-9	TRBJ2-7	TRBD2
CASRRATANTGELFF	TGCGCCAGCAGGCGGGCGACCGCGAACACCGGGGAGCTGTTTTTT	.	TRBV5-1	TRBJ2-2	.
CASSRGGTTHNEQFF	TGTGCCAGCTCTCGGGGGGGAACTACTCACAATGAGCAGTTCTTC	few	TRBV7-3	TRBJ2-1	TRBD2
CASSVGLAGMGSTDTQYF	TGTGCCAGCAGCGTAGGACTAGCGGGAATGGGTAGCACAGATACGCAGTATTTT	.	TRBV9	TRBJ2-3	TRBD2